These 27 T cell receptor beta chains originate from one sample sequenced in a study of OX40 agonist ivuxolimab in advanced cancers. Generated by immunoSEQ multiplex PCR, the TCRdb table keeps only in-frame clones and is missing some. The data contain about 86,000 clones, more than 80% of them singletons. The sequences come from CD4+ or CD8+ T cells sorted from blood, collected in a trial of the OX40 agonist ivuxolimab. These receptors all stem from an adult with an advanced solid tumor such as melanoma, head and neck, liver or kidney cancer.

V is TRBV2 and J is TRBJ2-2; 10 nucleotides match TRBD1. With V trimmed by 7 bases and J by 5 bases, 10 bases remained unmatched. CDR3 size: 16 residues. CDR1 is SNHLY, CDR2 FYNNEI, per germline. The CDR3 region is CASNAGTGEETGELFF. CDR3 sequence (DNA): TGTGCCAGCAATGCGGGGACAGGGGAGGAAACCGGGGAGCTGTTTTTT.

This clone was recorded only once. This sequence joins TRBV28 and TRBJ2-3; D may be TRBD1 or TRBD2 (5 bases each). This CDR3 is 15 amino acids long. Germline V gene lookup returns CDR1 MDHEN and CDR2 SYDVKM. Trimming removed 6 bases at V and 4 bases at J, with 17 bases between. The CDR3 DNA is TGTGCCAGCAGATCCTCCGGGACCTCAGCAGATACGCAGTATTTT. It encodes CASRSSGTSADTQYF.

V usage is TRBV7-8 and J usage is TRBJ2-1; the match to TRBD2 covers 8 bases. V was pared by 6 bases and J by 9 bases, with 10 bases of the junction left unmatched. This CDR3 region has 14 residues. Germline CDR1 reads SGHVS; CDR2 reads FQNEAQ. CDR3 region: CASREDGRAPEQFF. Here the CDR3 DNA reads TGTGCCAGCAGGGAGGACGGGAGGGCCCCTGAGCAGTTCTTC.

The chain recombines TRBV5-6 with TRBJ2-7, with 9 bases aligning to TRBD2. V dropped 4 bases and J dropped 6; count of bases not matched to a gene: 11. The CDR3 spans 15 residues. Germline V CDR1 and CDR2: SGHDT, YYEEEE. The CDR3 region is CASSAGASGKSEQYF. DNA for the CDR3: TGTGCCAGCAGCGCTGGGGCTAGCGGGAAGAGCGAGCAGTACTTC.

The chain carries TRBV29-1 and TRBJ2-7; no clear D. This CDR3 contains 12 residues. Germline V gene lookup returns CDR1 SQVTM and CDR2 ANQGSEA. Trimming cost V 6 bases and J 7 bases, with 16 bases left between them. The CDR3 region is CSVDDGNYEQYF. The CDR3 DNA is TGCAGCGTCGACGACGGTAACTATGAGCAGTACTTC.

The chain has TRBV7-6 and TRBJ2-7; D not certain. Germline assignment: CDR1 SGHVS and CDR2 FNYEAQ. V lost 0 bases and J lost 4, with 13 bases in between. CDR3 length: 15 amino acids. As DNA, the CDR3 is TGTGCCAGCAGCTTAGCCCCGGACGGGTTTTACGAGCAGTACTTC. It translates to CASSLAPDGFYEQYF. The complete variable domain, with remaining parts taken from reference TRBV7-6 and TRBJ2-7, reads GAGVSQSPRYKVTKRGQDVALRCDPISGHVSLYWYRQALGQGPEFLTYFNYEAQQDKSGLPNDRFSAERPEGSISTLTIQRTEQRDSAMYRCASSLAPDGFYEQYFGPGTRLTVT.

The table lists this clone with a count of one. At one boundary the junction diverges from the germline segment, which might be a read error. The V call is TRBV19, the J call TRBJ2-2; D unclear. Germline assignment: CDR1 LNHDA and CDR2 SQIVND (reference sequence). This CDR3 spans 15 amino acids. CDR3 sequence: CASSIGGLGTRELFF. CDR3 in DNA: TGTGCCAGTAGTATTGGTGGGCTGGGCACCAGGGAGCTGTTTTTT. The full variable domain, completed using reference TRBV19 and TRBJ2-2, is DGGITQSPKYLFRKEGQNVTLSCEQNLNHDAMYWYRQDPGQGLRLIYYSQIVNDFQKGDIAEGYSVSREKKESFPLTVTSAQKNPTAFYLCASSIGGLGTRELFFGEGSRLTVL.

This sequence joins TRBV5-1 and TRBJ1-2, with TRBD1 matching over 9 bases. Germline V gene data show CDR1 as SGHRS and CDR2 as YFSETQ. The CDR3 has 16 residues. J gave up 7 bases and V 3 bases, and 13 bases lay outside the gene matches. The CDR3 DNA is TGCGCCAGCAGCTCCGGATGGGGGGACAGGGTGAGTGGCTACACCTTC. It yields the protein CASSSGWGDRVSGYTF.

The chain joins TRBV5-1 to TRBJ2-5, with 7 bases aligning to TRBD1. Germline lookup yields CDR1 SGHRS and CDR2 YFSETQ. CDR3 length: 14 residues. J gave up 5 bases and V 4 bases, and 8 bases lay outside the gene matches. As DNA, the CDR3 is TGCGCCAGCAGCATAAACAGGGGTGGTGAGACCCAGTACTTC. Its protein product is CASSINRGGETQYF.

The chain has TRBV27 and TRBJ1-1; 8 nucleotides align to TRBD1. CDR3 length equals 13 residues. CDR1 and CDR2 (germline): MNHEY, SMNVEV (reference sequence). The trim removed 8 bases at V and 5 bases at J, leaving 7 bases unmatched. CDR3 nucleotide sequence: TGTGCCAGCGGGATCGACAGGGGAACTGAAGCTTTCTTT. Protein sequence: CASGIDRGTEAFF.

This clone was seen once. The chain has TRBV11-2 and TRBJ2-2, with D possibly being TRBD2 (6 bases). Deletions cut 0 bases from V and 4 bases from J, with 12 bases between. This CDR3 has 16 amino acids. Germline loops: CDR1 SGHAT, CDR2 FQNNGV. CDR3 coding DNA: TGTGCCAGCAGCTTAGAGGGGGGATATGCCACCGGGGAGCTGTTTTTT. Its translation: CASSLEGGYATGELFF.

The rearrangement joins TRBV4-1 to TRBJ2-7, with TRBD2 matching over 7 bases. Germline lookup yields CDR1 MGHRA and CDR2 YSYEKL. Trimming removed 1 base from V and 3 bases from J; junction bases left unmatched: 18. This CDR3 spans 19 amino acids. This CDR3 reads CASSQGEVLATGSYYEQYF. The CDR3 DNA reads TGCGCCAGCAGCCAAGGCGAGGTACTAGCGACCGGGTCCTACTACGAGCAGTACTTC.

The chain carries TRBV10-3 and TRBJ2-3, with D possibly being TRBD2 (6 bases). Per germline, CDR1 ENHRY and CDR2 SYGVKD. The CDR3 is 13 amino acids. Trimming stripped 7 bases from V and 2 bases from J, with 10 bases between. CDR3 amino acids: CAITADYTDTQYF. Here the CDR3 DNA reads TGTGCCATCACGGCGGACTACACAGATACGCAGTATTTT.

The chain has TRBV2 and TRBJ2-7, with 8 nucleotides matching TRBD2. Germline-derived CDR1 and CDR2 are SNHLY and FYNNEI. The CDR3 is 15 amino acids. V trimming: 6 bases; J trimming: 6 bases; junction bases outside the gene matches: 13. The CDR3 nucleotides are TGTGCCAGCAGGCCCAACACCGGGGGGGTAGGCGAGCAGTACTTC. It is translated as CASRPNTGGVGEQYF.

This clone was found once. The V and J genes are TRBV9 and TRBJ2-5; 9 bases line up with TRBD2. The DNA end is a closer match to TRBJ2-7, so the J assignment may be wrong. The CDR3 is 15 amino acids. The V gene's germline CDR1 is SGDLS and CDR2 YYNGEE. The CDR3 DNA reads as TGTGCCAGCAGCGTAGGAGGGACTAGCCCGTACGAGCAGTACTTC. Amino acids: CASSVGGTSPYEQYF.

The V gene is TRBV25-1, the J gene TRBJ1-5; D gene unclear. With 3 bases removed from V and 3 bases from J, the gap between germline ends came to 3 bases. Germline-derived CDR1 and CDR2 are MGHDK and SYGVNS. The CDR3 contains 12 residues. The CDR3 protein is CASSEPNQPQHF. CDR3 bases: TGTGCCAGCAGTGAGCCCAATCAGCCCCAGCATTTT. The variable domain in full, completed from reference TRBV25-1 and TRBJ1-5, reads EADIYQTPRYLVIGTGKKITLECSQTMGHDKMYWYQQDPGMELHLIHYSYGVNSTEKGDLSSESTVSRIRTEHFPLTLESARPSHTSQYLCASSEPNQPQHFGDGTRLSIL.

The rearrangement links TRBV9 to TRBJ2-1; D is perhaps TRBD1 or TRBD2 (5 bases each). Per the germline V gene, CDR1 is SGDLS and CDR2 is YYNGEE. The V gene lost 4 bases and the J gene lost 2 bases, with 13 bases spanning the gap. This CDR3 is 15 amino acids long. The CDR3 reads CASSPPPGPYNEQFF. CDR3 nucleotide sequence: TGTGCCAGCAGCCCCCCCCCGGGGCCCTACAATGAGCAGTTCTTC. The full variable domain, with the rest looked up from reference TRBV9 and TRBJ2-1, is DSGVTQTPKHLITATGQRVTLRCSPRSGDLSVYWYQQSLDQGLQFLIQYYNGEERAKGNILERFSAQQFPDLHSELNLSSLELGDSALYFCASSPPPGPYNEQFFGPGTRLTVL.

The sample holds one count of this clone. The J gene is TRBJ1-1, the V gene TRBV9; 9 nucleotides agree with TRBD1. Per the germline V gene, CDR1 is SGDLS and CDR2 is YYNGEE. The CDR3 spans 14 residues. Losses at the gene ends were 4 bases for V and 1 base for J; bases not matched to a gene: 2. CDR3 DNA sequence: TGTGCCAGCAGCATGGGACAGGGGAACACTGAAGCTTTCTTT. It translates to CASSMGQGNTEAFF.

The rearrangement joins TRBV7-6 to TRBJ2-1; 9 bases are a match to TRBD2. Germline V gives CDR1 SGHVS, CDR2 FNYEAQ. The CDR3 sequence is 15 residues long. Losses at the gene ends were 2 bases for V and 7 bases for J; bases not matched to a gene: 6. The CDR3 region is CASSLPSGIGNEQFF. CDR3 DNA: TGTGCCAGCAGCTTACCTAGCGGGATAGGGAATGAGCAGTTCTTC.

The CDR3 coding sequence is TGTGCCAGCTCACCTCCAAGGGTTTCACGCGTTAACTATGGCTACACCTTC. This gives the protein CASSPPRVSRVNYGYTF. The chain employs TRBV18 and TRBJ1-2; the D is unclear. The CDR3 loop spans 17 amino acids. CDR1 and CDR2 from the germline V gene are KGHSH and LQKENI. Trimming took 3 bases from V and 1 from J, leaving 18 bases between them.

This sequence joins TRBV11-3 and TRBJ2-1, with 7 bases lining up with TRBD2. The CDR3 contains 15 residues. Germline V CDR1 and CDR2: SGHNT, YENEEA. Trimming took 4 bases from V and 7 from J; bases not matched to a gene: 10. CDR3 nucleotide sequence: TGTGCCAGCAGCTCCATTTCGACTAGCACGAATGAGCAGTTCTTC. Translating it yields CASSSISTSTNEQFF.

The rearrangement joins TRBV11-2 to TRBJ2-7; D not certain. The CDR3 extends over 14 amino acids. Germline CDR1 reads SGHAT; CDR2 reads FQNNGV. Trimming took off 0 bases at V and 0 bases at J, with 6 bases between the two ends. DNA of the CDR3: TGTGCCAGCAGCTTAGACATAAGCTCCTACGAGCAGTACTTC. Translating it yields CASSLDISSYEQYF.

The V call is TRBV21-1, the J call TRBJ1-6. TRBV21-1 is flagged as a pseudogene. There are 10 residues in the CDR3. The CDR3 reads CASRDSPLHF. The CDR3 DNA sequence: TGTGCCAGCCGTGATTCACCCCTCCACTTT.

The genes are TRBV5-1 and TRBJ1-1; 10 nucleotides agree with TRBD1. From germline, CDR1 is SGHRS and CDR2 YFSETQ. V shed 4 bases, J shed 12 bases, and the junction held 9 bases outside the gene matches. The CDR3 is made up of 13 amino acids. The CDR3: CASSREGQGWTFF. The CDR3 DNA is TGCGCCAGCAGCCGCGAGGGACAGGGGTGGACTTTCTTT.

The CDR3 nucleotides read TGTGCCAGCAGTTACCTAAACACCGGGGAGCTGTTTTTT. As protein: CASSYLNTGELFF. The J gene is TRBJ2-2, the V gene TRBV6-6; no firm D call. V lost 2 bases and J lost 2, with 3 bases in between. The germline CDR1 and CDR2 sequences are MNHNY and SVGAGI (reference sequence). This CDR3 has 13 amino acids.

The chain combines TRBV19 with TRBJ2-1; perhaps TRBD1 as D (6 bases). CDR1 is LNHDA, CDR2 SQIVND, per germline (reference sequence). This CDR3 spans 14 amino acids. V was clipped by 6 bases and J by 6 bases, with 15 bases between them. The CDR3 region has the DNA TGTGCCAGTAGCCGGAAACAGGGATCCAATGAGCAGTTCTTC. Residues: CASSRKQGSNEQFF.

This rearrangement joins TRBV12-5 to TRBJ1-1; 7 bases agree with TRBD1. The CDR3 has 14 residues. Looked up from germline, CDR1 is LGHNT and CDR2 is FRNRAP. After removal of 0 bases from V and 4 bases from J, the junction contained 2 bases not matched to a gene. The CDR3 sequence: CASGLVAGGTEAFF. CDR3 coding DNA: TGTGCTAGTGGTTTGGTAGCAGGGGGCACTGAAGCTTTCTTT.